A selection of T cell receptor beta chains follows, all from one sample in a study of blood T cells in healthy people across ages. In TCRdb, the 5' RACE reads were re-called with MiXCR into one record per CDR3 protein. The sample lists more than 700,000 distinct CDR3 sequences; about 55% were seen once. The sequencing sample was made of blood. These receptors originate from a man older than 75 in good health. CDR3s leave out the opening cysteine and the closing phenylalanine or tryptophan.

j_call	v_call	cdr3_aa
TRBJ1-1	TRBV4-2	ASSPRQALNPEAF
TRBJ2-6	TRBV11-2	ASSLDRVSGANALT
TRBJ2-1	TRBV11-1	ASQTSGRIYNEQF
TRBJ2-7	TRBV20-1	SARDPTVRRRAEQY
TRBJ2-4	TRBV29-1	SAGQANAKNIQY
.	TRBV7-2	ASSSEGGEGYEQY
TRBJ1-2	TRBV12-3/TRBV12-4	ASSPADRGYGYT
TRBJ2-5	TRBV4-1	ASSHLPWGLAGVRGGTQY
TRBJ2-4	TRBV5-1	ASSTGTENIQY
TRBJ2-1	TRBV9	ASSGTVPEQF
TRBJ1-2	TRBV7-2	ASSSLGRVSSYGYT
TRBJ2-6	TRBV4-1	ASSSPQVGPVPGANVLT
.	TRBV20-1	SARDSTSGSLYEQY
TRBJ2-4	TRBV2	ASIGLAGHNEQY
TRBJ1-5	TRBV27	ASSPGLGVGQPQH
TRBJ2-4	TRBV9	ASSPRQGAPLAKNIQY
TRBJ1-1	TRBV7-2	ASSLVQEATEAF
TRBJ2-3	TRBV6-4	ASSRQRGEGTDTQY
TRBJ2-6	TRBV3-1	ASSGRGRSGANVLT
TRBJ2-7	TRBV10-3	AIRKVAGGYEQY
TRBJ2-7	TRBV12-3/TRBV12-4	ASSPGPPTYEQY
TRBJ2-3	TRBV12-3/TRBV12-4	ASSSLLADIINGQHRCAY
TRBJ2-4	TRBV20-1	SEAKNIQY
TRBJ2-1	TRBV18	ASSPPPLAATHNEQF
TRBJ2-1	TRBV29-1	SVESLGNNQF
TRBJ2-3	TRBV7-2	ASSMGLAGRDTY
TRBJ1-6	TRBV6-5	ASSFAPMYTLH
TRBJ1-2	TRBV30	AWSVPTPGRDGYT
TRBJ2-3	TRBV5-1	ASSRGGPDTQY
TRBJ1-1	TRBV29-1	SVVGQGENTEAF
TRBJ1-1	TRBV11-3	ASSLEMNTEAF
TRBJ2-6	TRBV29-1	SVEGEAWASGANVLT
TRBJ2-1	TRBV6-5	ASSLGQADNEQF
.	TRBV9	ASSVREFSEQY
TRBJ2-7	TRBV6-5	ASSRQASYEQY
TRBJ2-1	TRBV9	ASSAATGGYNEQF
TRBJ2-1	TRBV7-3	ASSSTPGHSYNEQF
TRBJ2-1	TRBV12-3/TRBV12-4	ASSPAQGREQF
.	TRBV15	ASSRDPGPETQY
TRBJ2-1	TRBV9	ASSPRMGTSGYNEQF
TRBJ1-5	TRBV28	ASSKAGGNQPQH
TRBJ1-2	TRBV20-1	SASVAWGYT
TRBJ1-4	TRBV25-1	ASSDLRANEKLF
TRBJ2-5	TRBV11-2	ASSRLAGLKLQETQY
TRBJ2-3	TRBV7-2	ASSPRRGSPGTDTQY
TRBJ2-7	TRBV20-1	SARDLRTSSYEQY
TRBJ2-1	TRBV20-1	SARVPLVSIIYEQF
TRBJ2-5	TRBV29-1	SVGGGLVSQETQY
TRBJ1-2	TRBV6-5	ASSYSAGGYGYT
TRBJ2-3	TRBV12-3/TRBV12-4	ASREVSSGSVPQY
TRBJ2-5	TRBV7-2	ASSRGASSLAGEGETQY
TRBJ2-6	TRBV12-3/TRBV12-4	ASSDTRQAGANVLT
TRBJ1-1	TRBV29-1	SVRQRTEAF
TRBJ2-1	TRBV29-1	SVEESGADSEQF
TRBJ2-3	TRBV10-3	AISDRLSGADTQY
TRBJ2-3	TRBV11-2	ASSSIPRTSGRGGYAY
TRBJ2-7	TRBV29-1	SVARGLVSYNEQY
TRBJ2-2	TRBV9	ASSVDPTGATGELF
TRBJ2-6	TRBV7-3	ASSLRDRAGANVLT
TRBJ2-1	TRBV24-1	ATSALELAGPQIFRF